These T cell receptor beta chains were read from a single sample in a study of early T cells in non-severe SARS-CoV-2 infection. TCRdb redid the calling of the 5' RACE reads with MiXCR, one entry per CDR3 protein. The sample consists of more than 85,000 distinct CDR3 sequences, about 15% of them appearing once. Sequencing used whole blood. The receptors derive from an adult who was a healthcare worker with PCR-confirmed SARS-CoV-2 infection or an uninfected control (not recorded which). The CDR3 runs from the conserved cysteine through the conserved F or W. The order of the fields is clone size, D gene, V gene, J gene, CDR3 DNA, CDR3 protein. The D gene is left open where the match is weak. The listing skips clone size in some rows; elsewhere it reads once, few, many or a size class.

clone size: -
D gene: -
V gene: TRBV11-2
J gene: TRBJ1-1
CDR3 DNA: TGTGCCAGCAGCTCTGCCGTGGGGGTCTCCGCTGAAGCTTTCTTT
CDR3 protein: CASSSAVGVSAEAFF

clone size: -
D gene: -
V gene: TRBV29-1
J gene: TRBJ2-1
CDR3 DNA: TGCAGTGACAGAAGGACAGATGGGCAGTTCTTC
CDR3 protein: CSDRRTDGQFF

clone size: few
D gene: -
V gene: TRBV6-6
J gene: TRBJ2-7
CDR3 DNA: TGTGCCAGCAGTTATAGGGGGGGAGAGCAGTACTTC
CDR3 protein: CASSYRGGEQYF

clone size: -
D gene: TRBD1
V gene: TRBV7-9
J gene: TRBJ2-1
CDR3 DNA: TGTGCCAGCAGCAAATCGACAGGGGCTCAATCCTACAATGAGCAGTTCTTC
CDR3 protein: CASSKSTGAQSYNEQFF

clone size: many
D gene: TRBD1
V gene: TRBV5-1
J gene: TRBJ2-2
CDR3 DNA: TGCGCCAGCACCCGACAGGGCACCAACACCGGGGAGCTGTTTTTT
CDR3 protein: CASTRQGTNTGELFF

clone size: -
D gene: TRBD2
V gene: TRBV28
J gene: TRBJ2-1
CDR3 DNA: TGTGCCAGCAGTTCAACCCGGAGCGGGACGGGGGATGAGCAGTTCTTC
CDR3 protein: CASSSTRSGTGDEQFF

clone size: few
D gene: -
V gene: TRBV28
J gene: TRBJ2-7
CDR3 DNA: TGTGCCAGCAGGCTTCGGACAAAACTTGGCTACGAGCAGTACTTC
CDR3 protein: CASRLRTKLGYEQYF

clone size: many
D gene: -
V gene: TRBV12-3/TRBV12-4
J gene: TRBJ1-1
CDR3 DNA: TGTGCCAGCAGTTTAGTGAACACTGAAGCTTTCTTT
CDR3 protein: CASSLVNTEAFF

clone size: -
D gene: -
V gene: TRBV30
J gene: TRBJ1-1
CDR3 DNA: TGTGCCTGGAGTCTTCTTGGGGAGGGCGGCACTGAAGCTTTCTTT
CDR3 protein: CAWSLLGEGGTEAFF

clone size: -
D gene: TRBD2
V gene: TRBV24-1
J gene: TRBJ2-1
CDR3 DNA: TGTGCCACCAGTTTAAGTTCGGGGGGGCTAACTGGTGAGCAGTTCTTC
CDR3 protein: CATSLSSGGLTGEQFF

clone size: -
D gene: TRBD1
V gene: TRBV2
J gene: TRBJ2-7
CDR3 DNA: TGTGCCAGCAGTATTCGACAGGGAATATCCTACGAGCAGTACTTC
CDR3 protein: CASSIRQGISYEQYF

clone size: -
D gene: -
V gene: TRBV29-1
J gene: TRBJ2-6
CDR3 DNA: TGCAGCGTTGAAGACAGGGGAACTCTGGCCAACGTCCTGACTTTC
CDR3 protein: CSVEDRGTLANVLTF

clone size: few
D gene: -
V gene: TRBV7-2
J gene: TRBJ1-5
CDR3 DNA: TGTGCCAGCAGCACCGGAACGGAGCATCAGCCCCAGCATTTT
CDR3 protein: CASSTGTEHQPQHF

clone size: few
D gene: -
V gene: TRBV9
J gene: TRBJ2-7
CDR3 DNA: TGTGCCAGCAGCGCCCAACAAGGGGAGCAGTACTTC
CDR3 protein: CASSAQQGEQYF

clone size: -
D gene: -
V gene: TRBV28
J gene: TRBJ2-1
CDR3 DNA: TGTGCCAGCAGTTTTTTCAATGAGCAGTTCTTC
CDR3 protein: CASSFFNEQFF

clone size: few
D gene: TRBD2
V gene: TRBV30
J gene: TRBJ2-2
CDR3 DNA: TGTGCCTTCGTCCCGGGACTAGCTTTTCCCGGGGAGCTGTTTTTT
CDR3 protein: CAFVPGLAFPGELFF

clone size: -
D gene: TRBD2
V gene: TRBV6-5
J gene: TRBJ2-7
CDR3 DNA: TGTGCCAGCAGGGGGGGAACGACTAGCGGGTTCGAGCAGTACTTC
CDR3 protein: CASRGGTTSGFEQYF

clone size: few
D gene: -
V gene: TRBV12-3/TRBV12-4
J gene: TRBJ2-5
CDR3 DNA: TGTGCCAGCAGCGAAGTCCGGGACTCCCTAGGCGAGACCCAGTACTTC
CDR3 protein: CASSEVRDSLGETQYF

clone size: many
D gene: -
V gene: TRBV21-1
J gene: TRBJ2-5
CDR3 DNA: TGTGCCAGCAGCAGGAGGACGGATACCAAAGAGACCCAGTACTTC
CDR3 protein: CASSRRTDTKETQYF

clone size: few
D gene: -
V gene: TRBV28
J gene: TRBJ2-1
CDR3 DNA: TGTGCCAGCACTGACAGTTACAATGAGCAGTTCTTC
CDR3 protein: CASTDSYNEQFF

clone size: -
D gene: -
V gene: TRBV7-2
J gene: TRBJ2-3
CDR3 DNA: TGTGCCAGCAGCTTCCCCCGACAGACTAGCACAGATACGCAGTATTTT
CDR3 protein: CASSFPRQTSTDTQYF

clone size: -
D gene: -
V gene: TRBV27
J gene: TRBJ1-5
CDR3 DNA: TGTGCCAGCAGTCTAGGGTGGAATCAGCCCCAGCATTTT
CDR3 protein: CASSLGWNQPQHF

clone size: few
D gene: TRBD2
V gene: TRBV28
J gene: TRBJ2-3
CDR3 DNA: TGTGCCAGCACCCAATCTAGCGGGCGAGTCACAGATACGCAGTATTTT
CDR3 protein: CASTQSSGRVTDTQYF

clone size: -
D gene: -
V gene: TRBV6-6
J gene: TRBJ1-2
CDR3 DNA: TGTGCCAGCAGTTACAATCTTGGACAGAACTATGGCTACACCTTC
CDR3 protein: CASSYNLGQNYGYTF

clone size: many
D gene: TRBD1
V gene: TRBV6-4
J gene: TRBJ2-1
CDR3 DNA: TGTGCCAGCAGTGACTCGACAGGGGGCAATGAGCAGTTCTTC
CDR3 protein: CASSDSTGGNEQFF

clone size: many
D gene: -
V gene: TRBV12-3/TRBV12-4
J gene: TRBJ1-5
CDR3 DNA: TGTGCCAGCACTCAGGATTTGACCAATCAGCCCCAGCATTTT
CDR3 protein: CASTQDLTNQPQHF

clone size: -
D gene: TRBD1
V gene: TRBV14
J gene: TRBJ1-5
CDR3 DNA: TGTGCCAGCAGCCAGGGGACAGCGCCCCAGCATTTT
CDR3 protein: CASSQGTAPQHF

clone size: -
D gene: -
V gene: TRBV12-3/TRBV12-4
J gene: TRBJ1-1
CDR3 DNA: TGTGCCAGCAGTCTAGGGTTTCGAGCTTTCTTT
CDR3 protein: CASSLGFRAFF

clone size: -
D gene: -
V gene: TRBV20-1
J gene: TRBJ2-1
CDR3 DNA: TGCAGTGCTCGTTCCCTAGAACCCTACAATGAGCAGTTCTTC
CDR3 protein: CSARSLEPYNEQFF

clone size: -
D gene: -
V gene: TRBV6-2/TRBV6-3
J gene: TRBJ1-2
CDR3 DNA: TGTGCCAGCAGTTACGTCCGCGTTAGTGGCTACACCTTC
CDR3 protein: CASSYVRVSGYTF

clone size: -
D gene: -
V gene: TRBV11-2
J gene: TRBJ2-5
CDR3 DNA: TGTGCCAGCAGCTTAGATAAGACGGCAGGGAGAAAGACCCAGTACTTC
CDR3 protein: CASSLDKTAGRKTQYF

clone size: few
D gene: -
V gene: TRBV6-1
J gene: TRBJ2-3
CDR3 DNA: TGTGCCAGCAGTGAAAAATCGGCGTCCACAGATACGCAGTATTTT
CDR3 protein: CASSEKSASTDTQYF

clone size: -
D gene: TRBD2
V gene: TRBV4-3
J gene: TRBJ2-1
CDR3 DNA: TGCGCCAGCAGCTATGGACTAGCGGGAAACAATGAGCAGTTCTTC
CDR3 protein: CASSYGLAGNNEQFF

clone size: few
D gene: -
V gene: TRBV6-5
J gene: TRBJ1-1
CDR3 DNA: TGTGCCAGCAGCCCCTTCCTTACCGTTGCCCTTCCTGAAGCTTTCTTT
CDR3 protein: CASSPFLTVALPEAFF

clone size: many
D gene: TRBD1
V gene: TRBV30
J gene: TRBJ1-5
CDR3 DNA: TGTGCCTGGAGTTCTAACAGGGGGCTGGGCAATCAGCCCCAGCATTTT
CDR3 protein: CAWSSNRGLGNQPQHF

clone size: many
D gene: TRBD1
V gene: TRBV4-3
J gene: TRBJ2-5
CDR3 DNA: TGCGCCAGCAGCCCCGACAGGGGGCTGGGTCGGGAGACCCAGTACTTC
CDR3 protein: CASSPDRGLGRETQYF

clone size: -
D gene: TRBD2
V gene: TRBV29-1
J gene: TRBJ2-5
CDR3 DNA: TGCAGCGTTGAGCCTAGCGGGAGCCGAGAGACCCAGTACTTC
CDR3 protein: CSVEPSGSRETQYF

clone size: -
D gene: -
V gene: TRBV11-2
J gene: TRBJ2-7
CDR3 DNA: TGTGCCAGCAGCCTTACTAGGAACGAGCAGTACTTC
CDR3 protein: CASSLTRNEQYF

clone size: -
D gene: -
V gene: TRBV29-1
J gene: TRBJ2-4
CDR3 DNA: TGCAGCGTTGTTCTAGTTACAAACATTCAGTACTTC
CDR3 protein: CSVVLVTNIQYF

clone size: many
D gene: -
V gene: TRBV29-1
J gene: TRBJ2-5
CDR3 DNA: TGCAGCACCCTCCTAGGGTCGGGAGAGACCCAGTACTTC
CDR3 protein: CSTLLGSGETQYF

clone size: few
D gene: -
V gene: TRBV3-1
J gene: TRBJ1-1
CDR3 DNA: TGTGCCAGCACCTCTAGGGGGTCAGGGCCTGGGTCGCAAGCTTTCTTT
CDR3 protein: CASTSRGSGPGSQAFF

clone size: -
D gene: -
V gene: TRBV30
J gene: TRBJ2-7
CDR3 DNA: TGTGCCTGGACTGTTGAACAGTTCTACGAGCAGTACTTC
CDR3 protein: CAWTVEQFYEQYF